The source of this T cell receptor (beta chain) is a study of blood T cell repertoires in COVID-19. Turning to the study itself: Both acute and convalescent COVID-19 samples were obtained from the United States, Italy and Spain. PBMCs, B-cell-depleted T cells, or T cells provided the cDNA or gDNA that made up the material.

Per the authors' pipeline: Researchers report that nucleated cell counts were estimated from reference gene primer amplification. Repertoires were generated with immunoSEQ multiplex PCR, while TCRdb's copy carries only in-frame clones and drops some. Clone size and V and J calls were adopted from that table, with D and trimming inferred from the DNA. The table has about 120,000 clones, under 80% seen once; the top ten hold 2% to 2.5%. The CDR3 loop spans 14 amino acids. Germline V gives CDR1 SGHTA, CDR2 FQGNSA. V dropped 1 base and J dropped 8 bases, with 12 bases sitting between them. The sequencing input was peripheral blood. This clonotype originated in a man between 65 and 80 years old with acute or convalescent COVID-19. The rearrangement uses TRBV7-2 and TRBJ1-5; D remains unclear. DNA of the CDR3: TGTGCCAGCAGCTTAGGTGAACAACGGGAGCCCCAGCATTTT. Translating gives CASSLGEQREPQHF.